This entry concerns a single T cell receptor (beta chain). No antigen is known for it. The data were taken from a study of T cells expressing NK-cell markers. Turning to the study itself: Underlying the TCR beta repertoires were sorted CD3+CD56+NKG2C+, CD3+CD56+NKG2C- and CD3+CD56-NKG2C+ T cells.

TCRdb reanalyzed the 5' RACE reads, giving one entry per CDR3 protein sequence and no DNA. Its table records tens of thousands of distinct CDR3 sequences. Regarding the study as a whole: Four donors showed these clonotypes also leading the CD3+CD56-NKG2C+ fraction. In more than 5 donors, dominant CD3+CD56+NKG2C+ clonotypes ranked among the top 10 CD8+ clonotypes.

The CDR3 has 15 amino acids. CDR1 and CDR2 (germline): KGHDR, SFDVKD. The sequence came from a woman between 18 and 70 years old in good health. V gene TRBV24-1 combines with J gene TRBJ2-1; there is no DNA to check the TCRdb D call of TRBD1. The sequenced material came from blood T cells: a sorted CD56 or NKG2C T cell subset, CD4+ or CD8+ T cells, or bulk PBMC T cells (not recorded which). The CDR3 protein is CATSDGAGALNEQFF.